What follows are 2 T cell receptor beta chains derived from one specimen sequenced in a study of cytomegalovirus exposure and HLA in healthy donors (dated by TCRdb to 2016 to 2017). Preparation of the library involved the immunoSEQ multiplex PCR assay. For the multiplex PCR, a mixture combining 60 forward primers for TCR Vbeta segments and 13 reverse primers for TCR Jbeta segments was used. The table comes from immuneACCESS by way of TCRdb, which keeps in-frame sequences with V and J called. Part of the clones is missing from these tables; in studies checked, under half for an unresolved V gene and the rest for unknown reasons. The sample includes about 200,000 clones, with 70% to 85% observed a single time. Clones ranked in the top ten supply 0.098% of the sample. Sequenced material: PBMCs. All receptors come from a boy aged 2-9 years in good health and CMV-seronegative.

This chain connects TRBV18 to TRBJ1-4; the D gene is possibly TRBD1 (5 bases). Germline CDR1 reads KGHSH; CDR2 reads LQKENI. CDR3 size: 16 residues. Trimming stripped 4 bases from V and 1 base from J, with 13 bases between. CDR3: CASSRQGSQTNEKLFF. DNA of the CDR3: TGTGCCAGCTCACGCCAGGGATCGCAAACTAATGAAAAACTGTTTTTT.

The chain is built from TRBV9 and TRBJ2-1; D gene unclear. The CDR3 sequence is 16 residues long. Germline-derived CDR1 and CDR2 are SGDLS and YYNGEE. V was shortened by 2 bases and J by 4 bases, with 16 bases between the two germline ends. In nucleotides, the CDR3 is TGTGCCAGCAGCGTCTCGGGTCTACGAGTTTACAATGAGCAGTTCTTC. Encoded protein: CASSVSGLRVYNEQFF.